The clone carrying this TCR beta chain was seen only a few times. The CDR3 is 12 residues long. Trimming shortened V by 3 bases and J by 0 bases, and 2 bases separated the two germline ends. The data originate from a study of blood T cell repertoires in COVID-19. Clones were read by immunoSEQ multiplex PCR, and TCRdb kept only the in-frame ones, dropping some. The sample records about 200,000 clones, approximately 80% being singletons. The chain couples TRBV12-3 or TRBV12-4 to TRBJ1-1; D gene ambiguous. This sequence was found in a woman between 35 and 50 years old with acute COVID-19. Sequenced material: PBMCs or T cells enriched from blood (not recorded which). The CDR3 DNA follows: TGTGCCAGCAGTTTCATGAACACTGAAGCTTTCTTT. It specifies CASSFMNTEAFF.